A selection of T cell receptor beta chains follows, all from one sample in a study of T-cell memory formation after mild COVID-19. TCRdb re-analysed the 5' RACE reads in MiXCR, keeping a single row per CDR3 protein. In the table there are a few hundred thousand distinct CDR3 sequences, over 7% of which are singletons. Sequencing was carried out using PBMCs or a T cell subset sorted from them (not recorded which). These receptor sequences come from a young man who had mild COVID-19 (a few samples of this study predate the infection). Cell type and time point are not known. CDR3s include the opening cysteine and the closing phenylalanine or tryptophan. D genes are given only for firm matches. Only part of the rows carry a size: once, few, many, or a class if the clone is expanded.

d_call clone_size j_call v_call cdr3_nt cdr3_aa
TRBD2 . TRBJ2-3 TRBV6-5 TGTGCCAGCAGTCGGGGAGACCTTTGGACTAGCGGGGGGGTGACAGATACGCAGTATTTT CASSRGDLWTSGGVTDTQYF
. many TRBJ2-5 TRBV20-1 TGCAGTGCTATCTGGGGGACAATCCAAGAGACCCAGTACTTC CSAIWGTIQETQYF
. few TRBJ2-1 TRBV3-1 TGTGCCAGCAGCCTTCTTTCGGGGCATAATGAGCAGTTCTTC CASSLLSGHNEQFF
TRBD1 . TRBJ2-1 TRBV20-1 TGCAGTGCTAGAACAGGGGAAAAATACAATGAGCAGTTCTTC CSARTGEKYNEQFF
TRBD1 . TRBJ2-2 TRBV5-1 TGCGCCAGCAGCGTCCAGGGGGCTCGGGGCACCGGGGAGCTGTTTTTT CASSVQGARGTGELFF
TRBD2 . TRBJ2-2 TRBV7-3 TGTGCCAGCAGGGACACGGCGGGGGGCCCGGGGGAGCTGTTTTTT CASRDTAGGPGELFF
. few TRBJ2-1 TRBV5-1 TGCGCCAGCACCGAAGACAGGCCTGATTACAATGAGCAGTTCTTC CASTEDRPDYNEQFF
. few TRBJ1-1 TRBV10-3 TGTGCCATCAGTATTGAGAACACTGAAGCTTTCTTT CAISIENTEAFF
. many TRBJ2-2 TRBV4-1 TGCGCCAGCAGCCTTCCGGGGACCACCGGGGAGCTGTTTTTT CASSLPGTTGELFF
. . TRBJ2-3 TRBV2 TGTGCCAGCAGTGAAAGGCGGTATAGCACAGATACGCAGTATTTT CASSERRYSTDTQYF
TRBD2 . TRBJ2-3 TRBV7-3 TGTGCCAGCAGCCCTAGCGGGTCGAGCACAGATACGCAGTATTTT CASSPSGSSTDTQYF
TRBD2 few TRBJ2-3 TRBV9 TGTGCCAGCAGCGTAGCGCTAGCGGGGTCCCGCACAGATACGCAGTATTTT CASSVALAGSRTDTQYF
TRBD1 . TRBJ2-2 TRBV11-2 TGTGCCAGCAGCACCCCACCGACAGGGTGGACCGGGGAGCTGTTTTTT CASSTPPTGWTGELFF
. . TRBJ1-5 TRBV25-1 TGTGCCAGCAGTGTCCGCCAGCCCCAGCATTTT CASSVRQPQHF
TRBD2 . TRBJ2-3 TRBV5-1 TGCGCCAGCAGCTTGCCGGGGGGTCCCAACACAGATACGCAGTATTTT CASSLPGGPNTDTQYF
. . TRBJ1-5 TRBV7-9 TGTGCCAGCAGCTTAGGGGCCGGCGGGAATGGCAATCAGCCCCAGCATTTT CASSLGAGGNGNQPQHF
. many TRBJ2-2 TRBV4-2 TGTGCCAGCAGCCAAGATACGCTGGGGGCGGGCACCGGGGAGCTGTTTTTT CASSQDTLGAGTGELFF
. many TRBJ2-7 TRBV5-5 TGTGCCAGCAGCCCCCGCTCCATACAGAGTACCTACGAGCAGTACTTC CASSPRSIQSTYEQYF
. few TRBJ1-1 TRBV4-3 TGCGCCAGCAGCCAAGTGTTGGGGGGAAGCGGCACTGAAGCTTTCTTT CASSQVLGGSGTEAFF
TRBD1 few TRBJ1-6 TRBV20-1 TGCAGTGCTAGACCCCGGGACAGGGTTTCACCCCTCCACTTT CSARPRDRVSPLHF
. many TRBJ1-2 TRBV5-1 TGCGCCAGCAGCTTGGAGGGGGATTATGGCTACACCTTC CASSLEGDYGYTF
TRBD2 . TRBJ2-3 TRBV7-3 TGTGCCAGCAGCTCCGGGACTAGCGGCGCAGATACGCAGTATTTT CASSSGTSGADTQYF
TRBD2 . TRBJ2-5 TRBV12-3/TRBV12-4 TGTGCCAGCAGTTTGGTTCTAGCGGGGGGGCGGGAGACCCAGTACTTC CASSLVLAGGRETQYF
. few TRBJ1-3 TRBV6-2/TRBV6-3 TGTGCCAGCAGTTCCGAGGACAGCTCTGGAAACACCATATATTTT CASSSEDSSGNTIYF
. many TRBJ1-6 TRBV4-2 TGTGCCAGCAGCCAAGAGGGCATCCTAAGCTCCTATAATTCACCCCTCCACTTT CASSQEGILSSYNSPLHF
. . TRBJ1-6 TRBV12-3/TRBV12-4 TGTGCCAGCAGTTTCGGGGGGTCTAATTCACCCCTCCACTTT CASSFGGSNSPLHF
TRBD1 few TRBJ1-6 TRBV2 TGTGCCAGCAGTCTGAGGGGACAGACTAATTCACCCCTCCATTTT CASSLRGQTNSPLHF
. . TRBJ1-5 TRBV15 TGTGCCACCAGCAGAGGAACGGTGTGGGGCAATCAGCCCCAGCATTTT CATSRGTVWGNQPQHF
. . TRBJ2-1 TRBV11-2 TGTGCCAGCAGCTTAGTCTACCTAGGAAGTGAGCAGTTCTTC CASSLVYLGSEQFF
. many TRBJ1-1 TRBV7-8 TGTGCCAGCAGCTCTATCAGACTGAGGAACACTGAAGCTTTCTTT CASSSIRLRNTEAFF
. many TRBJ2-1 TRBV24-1 TGTGCCACCAGTGATTCCGGGACCGATCACAATGAGCAGTTCTTC CATSDSGTDHNEQFF
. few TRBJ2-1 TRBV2 TGTGCCAGCAGTACAGACGACAGTTTCCGGTTCTTC CASSTDDSFRFF
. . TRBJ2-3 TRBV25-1 TGTGCCAGCAGTCCCGGGACACACTACACAGATACGCAGTATTTT CASSPGTHYTDTQYF
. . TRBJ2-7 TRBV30 TGTGCCTGGAGTGCCCCGGGACATCTCTACGAGCAGTACTTC CAWSAPGHLYEQYF
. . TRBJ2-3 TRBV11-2 TGTGCCAGCAGCCATGGCCGCACAGATACGCAGTATTTT CASSHGRTDTQYF
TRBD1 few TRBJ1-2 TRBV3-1 TGTGCCAGCAGCCAGATGGACAGGGCGGGAACCAACTATGGCTACACCTTC CASSQMDRAGTNYGYTF
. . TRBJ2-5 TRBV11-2 TGTGCCAGCAGTTCCCTAGCACGGGAGACCCAGTACTTC CASSSLARETQYF
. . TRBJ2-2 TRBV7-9 TGTGCCAGCAGCTTACCGCCAGGGCGTACCGGGGAGCTGTTTTTT CASSLPPGRTGELFF
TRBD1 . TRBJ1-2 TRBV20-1 TGCAGTGCTAGAGTTACGACTTTAGGGGGCCCGAATCTTGGCTACACCTTC CSARVTTLGGPNLGYTF
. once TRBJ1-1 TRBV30 TGTGCCTGGAGTATTCAGGTGAACACTGAAGCTTTCTTT CAWSIQVNTEAFF
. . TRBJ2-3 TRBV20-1 TGCAGTGCTAGAACTTTCACAGATACGCAGTATTTT CSARTFTDTQYF
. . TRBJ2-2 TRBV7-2 TGTGCCAGCAGCTTCGGGGGACAGCGGAACACCGGGGAGCTGTTTTTT CASSFGGQRNTGELFF
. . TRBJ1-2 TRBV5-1 TGCGCCAGCAGCTTAGAGGGACAAGGTGGCTACACCTTC CASSLEGQGGYTF
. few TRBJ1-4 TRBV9 TGTGCCAGCAGCGCCCGGGACGCGAATGAAAAACTGTTTTTT CASSARDANEKLFF